This TCR beta chain was documented in a study of blood T cell repertoires in COVID-19. Study in general: COVID-19 samples from acute and convalescent phases originated in the United States, Italy and Spain. Sample material is recorded as cDNA or gDNA derived from T cells, B-cell-depleted T cells, or PBMCs.

This CDR3 is built from 14 residues. V was clipped by 4 bases and J by 0 bases; unmatched bases: 3. Germline CDR1 SGHDT, CDR2 YYEEEE. This clone occurred a few times. How the authors handled the data: Quantification of nucleated cells was approximated via reference gene primer amplification. Produced via immunoSEQ multiplex PCR; TCRdb's table is partial and in-frame only. For V, J and clone size, that table is used; D and trimming come from the DNA. Counted here are 170,000 or so clones, around nine tenths occurring once; the ten biggest clones make up less than 3.5%. The chain joins TRBV5-6 to TRBJ1-1; TRBD1 matches at 7 bases. The sample taken for sequencing was peripheral blood. This receptor was taken from a man aged 35 to 55 with active or convalescent COVID-19. The CDR3: CASSIGTVNTEAFF. CDR3 coding DNA: TGTGCCAGCAGCATAGGGACAGTGAACACTGAAGCTTTCTTT. Drawing the rest from reference TRBV5-6 and TRBJ1-1, the complete variable domain is DAGVTQSPTHLIKTRGQQVTLRCSPKSGHDTVSWYQQALGQGPQFIFQYYEEEERQRGNFPDRFSGHQFPNYSSELNVNALLLGDSALYLCASSIGTVNTEAFFGQGTRLTVV.